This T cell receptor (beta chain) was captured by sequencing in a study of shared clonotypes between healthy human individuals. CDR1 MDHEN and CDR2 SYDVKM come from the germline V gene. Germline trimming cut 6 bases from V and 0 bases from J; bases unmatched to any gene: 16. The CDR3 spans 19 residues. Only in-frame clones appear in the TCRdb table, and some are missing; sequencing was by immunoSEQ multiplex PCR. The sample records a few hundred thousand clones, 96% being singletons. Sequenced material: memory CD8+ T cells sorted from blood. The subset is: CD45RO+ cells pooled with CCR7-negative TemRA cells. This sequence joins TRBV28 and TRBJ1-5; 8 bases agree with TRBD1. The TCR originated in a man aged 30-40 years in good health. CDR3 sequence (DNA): TGTGCCAGCAGCCTCAGACAGGGGCCGTTCCGATATAGCAATCAGCCCCAGCATTTT. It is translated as CASSLRQGPFRYSNQPQHF.